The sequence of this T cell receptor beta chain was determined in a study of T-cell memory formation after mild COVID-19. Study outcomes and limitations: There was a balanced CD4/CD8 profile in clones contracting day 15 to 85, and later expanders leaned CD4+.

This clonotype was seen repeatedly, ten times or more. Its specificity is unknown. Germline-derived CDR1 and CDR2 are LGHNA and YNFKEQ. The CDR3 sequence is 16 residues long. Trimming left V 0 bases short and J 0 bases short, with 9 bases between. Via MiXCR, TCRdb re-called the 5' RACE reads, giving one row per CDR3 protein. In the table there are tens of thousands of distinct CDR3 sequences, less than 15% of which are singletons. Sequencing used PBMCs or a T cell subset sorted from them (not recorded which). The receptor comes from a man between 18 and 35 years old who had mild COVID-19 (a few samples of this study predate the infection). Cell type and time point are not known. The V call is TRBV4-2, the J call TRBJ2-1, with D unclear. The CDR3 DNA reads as TGTGCCAGCAGCCAAGACGTTCATAGCTCCTACAATGAGCAGTTCTTC. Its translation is CASSQDVHSSYNEQFF.